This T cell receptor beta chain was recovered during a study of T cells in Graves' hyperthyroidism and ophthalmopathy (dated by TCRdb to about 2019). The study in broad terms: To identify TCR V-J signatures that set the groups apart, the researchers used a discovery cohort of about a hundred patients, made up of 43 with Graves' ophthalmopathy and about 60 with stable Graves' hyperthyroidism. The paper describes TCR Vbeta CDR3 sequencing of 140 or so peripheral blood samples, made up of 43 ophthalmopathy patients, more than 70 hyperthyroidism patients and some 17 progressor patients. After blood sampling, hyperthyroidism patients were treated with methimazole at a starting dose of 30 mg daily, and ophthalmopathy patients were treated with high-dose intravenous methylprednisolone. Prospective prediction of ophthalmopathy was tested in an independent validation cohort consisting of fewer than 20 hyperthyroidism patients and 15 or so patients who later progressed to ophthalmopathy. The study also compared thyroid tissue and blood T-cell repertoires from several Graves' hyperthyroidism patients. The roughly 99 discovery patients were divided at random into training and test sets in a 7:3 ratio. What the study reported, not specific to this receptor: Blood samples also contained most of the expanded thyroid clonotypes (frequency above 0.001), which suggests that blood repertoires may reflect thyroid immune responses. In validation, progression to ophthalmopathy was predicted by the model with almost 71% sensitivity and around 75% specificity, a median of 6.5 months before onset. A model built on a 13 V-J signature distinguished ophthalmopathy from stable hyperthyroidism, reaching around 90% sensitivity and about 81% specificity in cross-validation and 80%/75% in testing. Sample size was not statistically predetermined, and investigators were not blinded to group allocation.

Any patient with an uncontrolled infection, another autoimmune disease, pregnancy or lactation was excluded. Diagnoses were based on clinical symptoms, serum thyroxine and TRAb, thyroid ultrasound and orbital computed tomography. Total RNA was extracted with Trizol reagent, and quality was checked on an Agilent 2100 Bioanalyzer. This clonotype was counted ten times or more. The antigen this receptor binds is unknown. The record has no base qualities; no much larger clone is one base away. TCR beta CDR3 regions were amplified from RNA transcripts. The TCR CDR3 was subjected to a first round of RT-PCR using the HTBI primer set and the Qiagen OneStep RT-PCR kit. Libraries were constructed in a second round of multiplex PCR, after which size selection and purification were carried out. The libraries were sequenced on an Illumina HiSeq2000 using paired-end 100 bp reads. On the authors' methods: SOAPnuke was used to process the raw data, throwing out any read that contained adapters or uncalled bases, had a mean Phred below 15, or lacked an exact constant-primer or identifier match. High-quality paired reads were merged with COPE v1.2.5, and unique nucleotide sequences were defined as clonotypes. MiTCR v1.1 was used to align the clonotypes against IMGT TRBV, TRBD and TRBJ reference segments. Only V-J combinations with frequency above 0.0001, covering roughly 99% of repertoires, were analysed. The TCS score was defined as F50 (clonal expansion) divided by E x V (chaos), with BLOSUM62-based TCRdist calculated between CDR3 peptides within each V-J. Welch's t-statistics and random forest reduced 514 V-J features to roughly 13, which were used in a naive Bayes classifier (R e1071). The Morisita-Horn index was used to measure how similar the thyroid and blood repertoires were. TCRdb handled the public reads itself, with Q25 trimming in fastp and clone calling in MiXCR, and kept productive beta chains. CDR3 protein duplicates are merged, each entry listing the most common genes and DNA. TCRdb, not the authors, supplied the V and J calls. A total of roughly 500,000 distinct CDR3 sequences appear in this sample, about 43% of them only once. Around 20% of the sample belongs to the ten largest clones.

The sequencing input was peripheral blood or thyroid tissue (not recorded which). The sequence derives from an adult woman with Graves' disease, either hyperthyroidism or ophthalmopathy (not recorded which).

The CDR3 reads as follows: CASSPAGVRAARQAFF. The base sequence is TGTGCCAGCAGCCCTGCAGGTGTCCGGGCAGCCCGCCAAGCTTTCTTT. The sequence links TRBV7-2 to TRBJ1-1, with the D gene not confidently named. In the germline V gene, CDR1 corresponds to SGHTA and CDR2 to FQGNSA. V gives up 5 bases and J gives up 9 bases, and the segment between their germline ends measures 25 bases. CDR3 length: 16 amino acids, cysteine to phenylalanine. CDR3 DNA only is kept here, 48 bases in frame from base 1.